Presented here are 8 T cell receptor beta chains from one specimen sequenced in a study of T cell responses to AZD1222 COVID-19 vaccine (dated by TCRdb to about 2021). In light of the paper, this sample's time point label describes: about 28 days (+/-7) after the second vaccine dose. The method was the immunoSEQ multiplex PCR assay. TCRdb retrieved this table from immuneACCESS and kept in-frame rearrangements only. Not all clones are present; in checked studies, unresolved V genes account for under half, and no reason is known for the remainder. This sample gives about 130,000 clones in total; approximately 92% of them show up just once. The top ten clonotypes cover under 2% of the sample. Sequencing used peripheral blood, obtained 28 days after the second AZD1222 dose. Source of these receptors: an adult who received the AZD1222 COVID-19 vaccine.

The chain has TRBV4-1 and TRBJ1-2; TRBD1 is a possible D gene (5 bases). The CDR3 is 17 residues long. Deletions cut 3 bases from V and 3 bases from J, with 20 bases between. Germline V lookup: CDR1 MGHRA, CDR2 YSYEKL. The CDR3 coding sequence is TGCGCCAGCAGCCAGACCTGGGACGGAGGACTTTACTATGGCTACACCTTC. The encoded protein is CASSQTWDGGLYYGYTF.

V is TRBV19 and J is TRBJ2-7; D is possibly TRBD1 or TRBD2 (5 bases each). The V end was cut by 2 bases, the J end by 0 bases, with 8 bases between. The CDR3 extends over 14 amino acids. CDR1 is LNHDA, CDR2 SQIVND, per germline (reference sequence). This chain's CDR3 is CASSIWGSSYEQYF. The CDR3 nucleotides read TGTGCCAGTAGTATATGGGGGAGCTCCTACGAGCAGTACTTC.

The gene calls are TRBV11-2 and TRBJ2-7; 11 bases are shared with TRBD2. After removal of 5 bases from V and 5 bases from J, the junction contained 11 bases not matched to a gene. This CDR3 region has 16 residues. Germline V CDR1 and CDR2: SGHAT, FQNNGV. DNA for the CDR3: TGTGCCAGCAGCCTATCATTAGCGGGGGGGCGGGACGAGCAGTACTTC. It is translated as CASSLSLAGGRDEQYF.

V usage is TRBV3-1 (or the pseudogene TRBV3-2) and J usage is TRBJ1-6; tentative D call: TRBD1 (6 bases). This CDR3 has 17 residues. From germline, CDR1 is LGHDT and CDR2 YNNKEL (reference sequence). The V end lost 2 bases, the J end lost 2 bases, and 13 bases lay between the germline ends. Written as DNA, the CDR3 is TGTGCCAGCAGCCAACTACAGGGAGTTACCTATAATTCACCCCTCCACTTT. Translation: CASSQLQGVTYNSPLHF.

The CDR3 DNA reads as TGTGCCAGCAGCCTCATCAATCAGCCCCAGCATTTT. Its translation is CASSLINQPQHF. The chain combines TRBV16 with TRBJ1-5; D not resolved. The CDR3 sequence is 12 residues long. Between the trimmed V and J ends, which lost 4 bases and 3 bases, there was a span of 4 bases. Germline values: CDR1 KGHSY, CDR2 FQNENV.

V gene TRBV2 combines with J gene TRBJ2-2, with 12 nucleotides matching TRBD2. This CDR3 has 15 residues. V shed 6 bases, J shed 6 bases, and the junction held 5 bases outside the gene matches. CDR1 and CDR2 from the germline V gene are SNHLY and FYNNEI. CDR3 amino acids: CASSASGRASGELFF. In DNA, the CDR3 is TGTGCCAGCAGCGCTAGCGGGAGGGCCTCCGGGGAGCTGTTTTTT. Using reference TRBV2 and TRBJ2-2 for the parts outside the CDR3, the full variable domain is EPEVTQTPSHQVTQMGQEVILRCVPISNHLYFYWYRQILGQKVEFLVSFYNNEISEKSEIFDDQFSVERPDGSNFTLKIRSTKLEDSAMYFCASSASGRASGELFFGEGSRLTVL.

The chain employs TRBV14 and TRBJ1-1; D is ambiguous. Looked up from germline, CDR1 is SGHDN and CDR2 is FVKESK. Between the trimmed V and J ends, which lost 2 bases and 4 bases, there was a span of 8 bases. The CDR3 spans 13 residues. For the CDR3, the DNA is TGTGCCAGCAGCCAACAAGGGAGCACTGAAGCTTTCTTT. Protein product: CASSQQGSTEAFF.

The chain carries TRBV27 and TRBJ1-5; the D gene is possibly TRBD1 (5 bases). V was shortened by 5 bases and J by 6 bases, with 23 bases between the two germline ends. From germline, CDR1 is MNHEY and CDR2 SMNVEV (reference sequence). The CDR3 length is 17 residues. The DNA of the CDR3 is TGTGCCAGCAGTCCGGGGTGGGGCACAGTGGGGAGTCAGCCCCAGCATTTT. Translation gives CASSPGWGTVGSQPQHF.